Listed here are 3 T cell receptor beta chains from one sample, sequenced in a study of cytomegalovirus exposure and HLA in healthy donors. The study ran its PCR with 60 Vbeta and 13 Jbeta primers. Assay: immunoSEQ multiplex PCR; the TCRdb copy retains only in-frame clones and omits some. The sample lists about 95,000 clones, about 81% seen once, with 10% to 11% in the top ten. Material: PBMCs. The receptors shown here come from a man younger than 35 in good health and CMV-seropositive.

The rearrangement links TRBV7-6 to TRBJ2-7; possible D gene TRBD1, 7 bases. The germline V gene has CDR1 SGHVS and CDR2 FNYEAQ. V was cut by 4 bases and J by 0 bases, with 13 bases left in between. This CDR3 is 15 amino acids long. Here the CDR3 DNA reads TGTGCCAGCAGCTCAGGGACAGCGGGCTCCTACGAGCAGTACTTC. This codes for CASSSGTAGSYEQYF.

CDR3 bases: TGTGCCAGCAGCTCCCAAAGGACAGCCCAGCCCCAGCATTTT. Translated: CASSSQRTAQPQHF. This chain joins TRBV7-2 and TRBJ1-5; D is possibly TRBD1 (6 bases). This CDR3 contains 14 residues. Germline V gene sequence: CDR1 SGHTA, CDR2 FQGNSA. The V gene lost 4 bases and the J gene lost 7 bases, with 14 bases spanning the gap.

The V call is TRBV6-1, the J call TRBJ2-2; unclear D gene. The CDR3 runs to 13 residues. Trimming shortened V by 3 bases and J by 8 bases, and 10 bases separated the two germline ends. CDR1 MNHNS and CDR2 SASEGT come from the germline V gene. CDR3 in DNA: TGTGCCAGCAGTGACCTTACCCGGGGGGAGCTGTTTTTT. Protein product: CASSDLTRGELFF.